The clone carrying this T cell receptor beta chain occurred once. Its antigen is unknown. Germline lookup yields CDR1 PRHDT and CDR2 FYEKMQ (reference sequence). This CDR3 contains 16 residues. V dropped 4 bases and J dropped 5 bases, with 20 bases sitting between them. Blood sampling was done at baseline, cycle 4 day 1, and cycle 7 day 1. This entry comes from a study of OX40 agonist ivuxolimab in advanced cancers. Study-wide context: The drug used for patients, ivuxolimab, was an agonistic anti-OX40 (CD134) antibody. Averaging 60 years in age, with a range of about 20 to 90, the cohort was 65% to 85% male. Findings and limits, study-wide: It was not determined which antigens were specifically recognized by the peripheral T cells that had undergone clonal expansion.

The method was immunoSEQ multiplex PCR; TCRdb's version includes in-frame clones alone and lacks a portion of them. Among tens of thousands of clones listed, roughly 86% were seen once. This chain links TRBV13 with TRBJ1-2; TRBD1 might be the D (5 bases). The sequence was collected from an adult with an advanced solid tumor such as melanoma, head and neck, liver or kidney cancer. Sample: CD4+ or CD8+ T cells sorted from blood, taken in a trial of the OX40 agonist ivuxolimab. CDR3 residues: CASSSRGFPTSYGYTF. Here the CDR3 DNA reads TGTGCCAGCAGCTCCCGGGGGTTCCCGACGTCATATGGCTACACCTTC.